The present T cell receptor (beta chain) was sequenced within a study of sequential checkpoint blockade in melanoma. About the research overall: First-line arms were nivolumab then ipilimumab, or the reverse, randomized 1:1.

The V gene's germline CDR1 is LGHNA and CDR2 YNFKEQ. V was shortened by 9 bases and J by 8 bases, with 17 bases between the two germline ends. The CDR3 length is 13 residues. This clone was seen once. Treatment denoted: randomized to nivolumab then ipilimumab (arm A) or the reverse (arm B). PBMC sorting kept live CD3+CD8+ cells without CD19 or CD56. Clones were read by immunoSEQ multiplex PCR, and TCRdb kept only the in-frame ones, dropping some. The sample contains about 14,000 clones, roughly 76% of which appear only once. The sequence was obtained from a human patient with melanoma. Some clones in this sample may be carry-over from other donors' samples. This chain links TRBV4-2 with TRBJ2-1; maybe TRBD2 (7 bases). Sequenced material: CD8+ T cells sorted from blood (inferred from file names), taken from a patient given nivolumab and ipilimumab in sequence. The CDR3 DNA reads as TGTGCCAGTCGAGGGGGGGGCGTCGATGAGCAGTTCTTC. Translated, it gives CASRGGGVDEQFF.